The TCR beta chain under discussion was sequenced for a study of cytomegalovirus exposure and HLA in healthy donors. A remark on this clone: Antigen unknown.

A multiplex PCR was run with 60 Vbeta primers and 13 Jbeta primers. Using immunoSEQ multiplex PCR, the repertoire was profiled, and TCRdb retains in-frame clones only, with some absent. Of 130,000 to 150,000 clones detected, approximately 71% appear once; the ten largest clones hold 4.9%. Germline V gives CDR1 MGHRA, CDR2 YSYEKL. CDR3 length: 15 amino acids. Deletions cut 2 bases from V and 4 bases from J, with 14 bases between. The study's findings and limits: It has been reported that TCR beta sequences accurately predicted the HLA-A and HLA-B alleles of most subjects. Sequencing likely produced, as an artifact, a cluster of highly shared sequence variants.

The clonotype was recovered from a woman between 50 and 59 years old in good health and CMV-seronegative. The chain couples TRBV4-1 to TRBJ1-2; possible D gene TRBD1, 5 bases. Sample: PBMCs. CDR3 region: CASSQQGGLSYGYTF. The CDR3 nucleotides are TGCGCCAGCAGCCAACAGGGTGGCCTTTCCTATGGCTACACCTTC.